This TCR beta chain was recorded in a study of identical twins. One entry per CDR3 protein results from TCRdb running MiXCR on the 5' RACE reads. Found here are 450,000 or so distinct CDR3 sequences, 14% of them singletons; the top ten hold approximately 0.52%. Each donor was a healthy Caucasian. This clonotype was counted only a few times. The antigen remains undetermined. Study-level points and caveats: The study drew conclusions from cross-sectional statistical analysis, not from following the same donors. High-abundance cord blood beta clonotypes had fewer insertions; memory repertoires showed none. Excess low generation probability was seen in twin-shared out-of-frame alpha sequences.

This sample also appeared in a second study, on yellow fever vaccine responses in identical twins.

The material sequenced was CD4+ T cells sorted from blood. The sequence came from a woman between 18 and 29 years old in good health.

The CDR3 nucleotides read TGTGCCAGCAGCTCAAAAGCAGGGGCCGCATTCACAGATACGCAGTATTTT. It specifies CASSSKAGAAFTDTQYF. The chain combines TRBV7-2 with TRBJ2-3; a possible D gene is TRBD1 (6 bases). The CDR3 loop spans 17 amino acids. Germline V gene data show CDR1 as SGHTA and CDR2 as FQGNSA. The V gene lost 4 bases and the J gene lost 2 bases, with 19 bases spanning the gap. Drawing the rest from reference TRBV7-2 and TRBJ2-3, the complete variable domain is GAGVSQSPSNKVTEKGKDVELRCDPISGHTALYWYRQSLGQGLEFLIYFQGNSAPDKSGLPSDRFSAERTGGSVSTLTIQRTQQEDSAVYLCASSSKAGAAFTDTQYFGPGTRLTVL.